These 12 T cell receptor beta chains were sequenced from one sample in a study of blood T cell repertoires in COVID-19. Profiled with immunoSEQ multiplex PCR; TCRdb holds only in-frame clones, not every one. The table shows tens of thousands of clones, with about 90% occurring only once. Specimen: peripheral blood. The receptors were gathered from a man in his 60s with acute or convalescent COVID-19.

V usage is TRBV11-3 and J usage is TRBJ2-2, with a possible D match to TRBD1 (7 bases). Germline values: CDR1 SGHNT, CDR2 YENEEA. The CDR3 sequence is 15 residues long. Between the trimmed V and J ends, which lost 5 bases and 3 bases, there was a span of 13 bases. The CDR3 reads CASSQGVADTGELFF. DNA of the CDR3: TGTGCCAGCAGCCAGGGGGTAGCGGACACCGGGGAGCTGTTTTTT.

V and J are TRBV2 and TRBJ1-1; D is uncertain. This CDR3 spans 13 amino acids. The germline CDR1 and CDR2 sequences are SNHLY and FYNNEI. Trimming cost V 5 bases and J 1 base, with 8 bases left between them. This CDR3 reads CASSKEGNTEAFF. In nucleotides, the CDR3 is TGTGCCAGCAGTAAGGAGGGGAACACTGAAGCTTTCTTT.

The rearrangement links TRBV4-2 to TRBJ2-2; TRBD2 agrees at 9 bases. The CDR3 is 18 amino acids. V was clipped by 2 bases and J by 3 bases; unmatched bases: 10. Germline CDR1 is LGHNA and CDR2 is YNFKEQ. CDR3 in amino acids: CASSQTSVAGEHTGELFF. The DNA for the CDR3 is TGTGCCAGCAGCCAAACTTCGGTAGCGGGGGAACACACCGGGGAGCTGTTTTTT.

V is TRBV6-6 and J is TRBJ2-3; a possible D gene is TRBD1 (7 bases). Germline lookup yields CDR1 MNHNY and CDR2 SVGAGI (reference sequence). With 5 bases removed from V and 3 bases from J, the gap between germline ends came to 21 bases. CDR3 length equals 17 residues. The CDR3 DNA sequence: TGTGCCAGCAGTCGCGGGGTCCTAAGACAGGGAACAGATACGCAGTATTTT. Protein sequence: CASSRGVLRQGTDTQYF.

This sequence joins TRBV29-1 and TRBJ1-2; TRBD1 aligns across 7 bases. The germline V gene has CDR1 SQVTM and CDR2 ANQGSEA. This CDR3 is built from 14 residues. Trimming at V came to 4 bases and at J to 6 bases, leaving 11 bases not matched to a gene. The CDR3 is CSVAGGKYYHGYTF. The CDR3, as DNA: TGCAGCGTTGCAGGGGGAAAATACTATCATGGCTACACCTTC.

This clone occurred once. The chain has TRBV24-1 and TRBJ2-7; perhaps TRBD1 as D (6 bases). The V end was cut by 3 bases, the J end by 2 bases, with 10 bases between. The CDR3 runs to 14 residues. The germline V gene has CDR1 KGHDR and CDR2 SFDVKD. CDR3 loop: CATSDGGQAYEQYF. CDR3 DNA sequence: TGTGCCACCAGTGATGGGGGACAAGCCTACGAGCAGTACTTC.

This clone occurred once. J is TRBJ1-2 and V is TRBV5-1; 9 nucleotides align to TRBD1. The CDR3 has 15 amino acids. Looked up from germline, CDR1 is SGHRS and CDR2 is YFSETQ. V was clipped by 4 bases and J by 4 bases; unmatched bases: 8. This chain's CDR3 is CASSKGDREIYGYTF. The CDR3 DNA follows: TGCGCCAGCAGCAAAGGGGACAGGGAAATCTATGGCTACACCTTC.

The chain couples TRBV27 to TRBJ1-2, with D possibly TRBD1 on 6 matching bases. Trimming pared 4 bases from V and 2 bases from J, leaving 14 bases between. This CDR3 has 15 residues. Germline CDR1 reads MNHEY; CDR2 reads SMNVEV (reference sequence). CDR3 amino acids: CASSSGGQFNYGYTF. CDR3 in DNA: TGTGCCAGCAGTTCGGGGGGCCAATTCAACTATGGCTACACCTTC.

This clone was observed a few times. The DNA for the CDR3 is TGCGCCAGCAGTCAATCGCGCAGGGGCAATAGCAATCAGCCCCAGCATTTT. Translation: CASSQSRRGNSNQPQHF. This chain links TRBV23-1 with TRBJ1-5; D might be TRBD1 (6 bases). TRBV23-1 is known as an ORF, though its function is uncertain. V lost 0 bases and J 0 bases, leaving 12 bases between the germline ends. The CDR3 is 17 amino acids.

J is TRBJ1-2 and V is TRBV19, with D maybe TRBD1 (6 bases). Looked up from germline, CDR1 is LNHDA and CDR2 is SQIVND (reference sequence). The CDR3 spans 15 residues. V was trimmed by 1 base and J by 5 bases, leaving 14 bases between them. This chain's CDR3 is CASSIVWTESYGYTF. The CDR3 DNA reads as TGTGCCAGTAGTATAGTCTGGACAGAGTCATATGGCTACACCTTC. Combining the CDR3 with reference TRBV19 and TRBJ1-2 gives the whole variable domain DGGITQSPKYLFRKEGQNVTLSCEQNLNHDAMYWYRQDPGQGLRLIYYSQIVNDFQKGDIAEGYSVSREKKESFPLTVTSAQKNPTAFYLCASSIVWTESYGYTFGSGTRLTVV.

The chain carries TRBV15 and TRBJ2-5; D perhaps matches TRBD1 (6 bases). CDR3 length: 12 amino acids. Germline CDR1 is LNHNV and CDR2 is YYDKDF (reference sequence). V shed 4 bases and J shed 4 bases, with 7 bases lying between them. In DNA, the CDR3 is TGTGCCACCAGCATCAGGGGAGAGACCCAGTACTTC. Translation gives CATSIRGETQYF.

Only one count was recorded for this clone. V usage is TRBV4-1 and J usage is TRBJ2-3; D remains unclear. The CDR3 is 12 amino acids. V shed 1 base and J shed 6 bases, with 5 bases lying between them. From germline, CDR1 is MGHRA and CDR2 YSYEKL. The CDR3 DNA reads as TGCGCCAGCAGCCAAGCCCCGGATACGCAGTATTTT. Translation: CASSQAPDTQYF.